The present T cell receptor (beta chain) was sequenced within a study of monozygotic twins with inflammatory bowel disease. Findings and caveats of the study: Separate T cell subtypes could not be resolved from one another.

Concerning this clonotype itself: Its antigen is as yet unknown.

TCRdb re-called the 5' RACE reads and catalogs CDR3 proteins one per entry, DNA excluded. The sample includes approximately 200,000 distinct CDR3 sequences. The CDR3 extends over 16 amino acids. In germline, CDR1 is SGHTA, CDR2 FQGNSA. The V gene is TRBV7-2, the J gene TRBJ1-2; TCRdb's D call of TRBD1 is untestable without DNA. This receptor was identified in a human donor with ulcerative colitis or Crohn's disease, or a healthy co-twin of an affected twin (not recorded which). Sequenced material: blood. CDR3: CASSLDRVQANYGYTF. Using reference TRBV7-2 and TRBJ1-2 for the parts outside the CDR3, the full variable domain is GAGVSQSPSNKVTEKGKDVELRCDPISGHTALYWYRQSLGQGLEFLIYFQGNSAPDKSGLPSDRFSAERTGGSVSTLTIQRTQQEDSAVYLCASSLDRVQANYGYTFGSGTRLTVV.